This T cell receptor beta chain was observed in a study of T cell changes during pregnancy in multiple sclerosis. CDR3 length equals 14 residues. Germline V lookup: CDR1 LGHNA, CDR2 YSLEER. The V and J ends lost 5 bases and 4 bases respectively, with 14 bases between them. TCRdb keeps only in-frame clones here, not all; method: immunoSEQ multiplex PCR. The sample contains tens of thousands of clones, 90% to 95% of which appear only once. The count of this clone is one. This specimen was CD8+ T cells from peripheral blood mononuclear cells, taken in the second trimester of pregnancy. This TCR was sampled from a female donor with multiple sclerosis, enrolled in a pregnancy study. This chain connects TRBV4-3 to TRBJ2-5, with no clear D. DNA of the CDR3: TGCGCCAGCAGCGCAAGCTTTAGACTAGAGACCCAGTACTTC. This codes for CASSASFRLETQYF.